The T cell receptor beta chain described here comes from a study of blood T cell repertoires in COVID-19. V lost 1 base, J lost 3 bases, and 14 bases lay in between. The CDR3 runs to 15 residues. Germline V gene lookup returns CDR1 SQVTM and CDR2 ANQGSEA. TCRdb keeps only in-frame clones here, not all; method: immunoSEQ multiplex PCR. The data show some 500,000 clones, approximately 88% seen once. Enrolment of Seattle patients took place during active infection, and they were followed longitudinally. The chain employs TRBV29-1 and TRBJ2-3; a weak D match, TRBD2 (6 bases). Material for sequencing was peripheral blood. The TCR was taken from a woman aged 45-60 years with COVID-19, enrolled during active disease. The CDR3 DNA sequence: TGCAGCGTTGAAGGTGGGACTCTGGGGACAGATACGCAGTATTTT. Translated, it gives CSVEGGTLGTDTQYF.